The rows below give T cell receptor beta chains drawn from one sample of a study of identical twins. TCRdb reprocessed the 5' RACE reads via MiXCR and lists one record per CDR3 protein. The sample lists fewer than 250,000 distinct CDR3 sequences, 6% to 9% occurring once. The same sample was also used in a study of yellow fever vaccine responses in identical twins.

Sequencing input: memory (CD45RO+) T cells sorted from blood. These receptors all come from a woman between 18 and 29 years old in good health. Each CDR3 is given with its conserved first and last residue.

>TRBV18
CASSPTYTGEQYF
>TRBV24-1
CATSDPSDRDQPQHF
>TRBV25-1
CASSRRDPGNTIYF
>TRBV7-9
CASSGTGNYNSPLHF
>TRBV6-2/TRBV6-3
CASSYQDSPLHF
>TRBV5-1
CASRVTGLALEKLFF
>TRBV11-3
CASSLTGQGFNEQFF
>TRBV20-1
CSARDMRQGYEQFF
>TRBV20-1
CSATGGQELFF
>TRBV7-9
CANSLTGNQPQHF
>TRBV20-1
CSALGLAGGGNEQFF
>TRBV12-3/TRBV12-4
CASGEGELFF
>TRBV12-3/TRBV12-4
CASSIDRANTEAFF
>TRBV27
CASSPIDREGPTYEQYF
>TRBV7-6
CASSLAEVPYNEQFF
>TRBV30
CAWSVPPGGAETQYF
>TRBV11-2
CATRRGGGKETQYF
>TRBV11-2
CASTLAGVNSGNTIYF
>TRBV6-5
CASSSKNLGNQPQHF
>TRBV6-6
CASSAPNEQYF
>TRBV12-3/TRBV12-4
CASRRGVGRDEKLFF
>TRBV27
CASSFQGQGGTDTQYF
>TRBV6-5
CASSYRTGGPYEQYF
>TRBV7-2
CASSMRTPNTGELFF